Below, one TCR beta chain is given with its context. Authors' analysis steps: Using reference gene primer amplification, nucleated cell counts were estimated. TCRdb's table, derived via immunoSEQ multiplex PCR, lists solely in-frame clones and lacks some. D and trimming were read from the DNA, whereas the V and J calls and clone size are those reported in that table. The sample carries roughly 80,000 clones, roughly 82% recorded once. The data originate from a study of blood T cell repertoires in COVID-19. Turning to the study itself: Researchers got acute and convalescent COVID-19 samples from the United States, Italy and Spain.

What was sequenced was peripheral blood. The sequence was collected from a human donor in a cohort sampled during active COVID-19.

Here the CDR3 DNA reads TGTGCCAGCAGCCCTAGCGGGGGGGTCCAGAGCACAGATACGCAGTATTTT. Translating gives CASSPSGGVQSTDTQYF. This chain uses TRBV7-2 with TRBJ2-3, with 12 bases that match TRBD2. The CDR3 contains 17 residues. Unmatched junction bases numbered 6, after V lost 5 bases and J lost 0 bases. Germline-derived CDR1 and CDR2 are SGHTA and FQGNSA.